This is a list of T cell receptor beta chains from one sample in a study of blood T cell repertoires in COVID-19. Only in-frame clones appear in the TCRdb table, and some are missing; sequencing was by immunoSEQ multiplex PCR. The sample comprises under 75,000 clones, around four fifths of which are singletons, and 4.5% to 7% rests with the top ten. The source material was peripheral blood. Receptors were obtained from a woman in her seventies with acute or convalescent COVID-19. CDR3s include the opening cysteine and the closing phenylalanine or tryptophan. A D gene is named only where the DNA matches it firmly. Size is omitted from some rows. Given values are once, few, many or a class for expanded clones.

V	D	size	J	DNA	CDR3
TRBV4-1	.	.	TRBJ2-3	TGCGCCAGCAGCCAAGATACCGGGGTCGGGGATACGCAGTATTTT	CASSQDTGVGDTQYF
TRBV12-3/TRBV12-4	.	.	TRBJ1-2	TGTGCCAGCAGGGACAGTCTCTATGGCTACACCTTC	CASRDSLYGYTF
TRBV6-5	TRBD1	.	TRBJ1-2	TGTGCCAGCAGTCCCCTGGGACAGGGGGACTATGGCTACACCTTC	CASSPLGQGDYGYTF
TRBV29-1	TRBD1	.	TRBJ1-1	TGCAGCGTGGACAGGGAGGGTTGGACTGAAGCTTTCTTT	CSVDREGWTEAFF
TRBV5-6	TRBD2	.	TRBJ2-1	TGTGCCAGCAGCTTGGAGCTAGCGGGGGGATACAATGAGCAGTTCTTC	CASSLELAGGYNEQFF
TRBV6-5	.	.	TRBJ2-1	TGTGCCAGCAGTTACGGTCCGGTCTCCTACAATGAGCAGTTCTTC	CASSYGPVSYNEQFF
TRBV5-4	.	few	TRBJ2-7	TGTGCCAGCAGCTACGTGGGGGGGCCGACCTACGAGCAGTACTTC	CASSYVGGPTYEQYF
TRBV9	TRBD1	once	TRBJ1-4	TGTGCCAGCAGCGCGTCAACAGGGGGCCGTGAAAAACTGTTTTTT	CASSASTGGREKLFF
TRBV2	TRBD1	.	TRBJ1-4	TGTGCCAGCAGTACGGACAGGGCGACTAATGAAAAACTGTTTTTT	CASSTDRATNEKLFF
TRBV6-2/TRBV6-3	.	.	TRBJ2-2	TGTGCCAGCAGTTACTCCTTTCCTAGTCTGAACACCGGGGAGCTGTTTTTT	CASSYSFPSLNTGELFF
TRBV20-1	.	.	TRBJ1-1	TGCAGTGCTAGAGAGAGGGTTGAAGCTTTCTTT	CSARERVEAFF
TRBV25-1	.	.	TRBJ1-1	TGTGCCAGCAGTAAGCGTAAGAACACTGAAGCTTTCTTT	CASSKRKNTEAFF
TRBV7-2	TRBD1	.	TRBJ1-2	TGTGCCAGCAACATACAGGGGGGCGATGGCTACACCTTC	CASNIQGGDGYTF